The sequence of this T cell receptor (beta chain) was determined in a study of blood T cell repertoires in COVID-19. Looking at the study overall: Samples came from the United States, Italy and Spain, spanning acute and convalescent COVID-19. In each case, the material was cDNA or gDNA derived from T cells, B-cell-depleted T cells, or PBMCs.

Original handling: Estimation of nucleated cell counts relied on the amplification of reference gene primers. Produced via immunoSEQ multiplex PCR; TCRdb's table is partial and in-frame only. The D gene and trimming were derived from the DNA, and the V and J assignments and clone size from that table. The repertoire holds nearly 25,000 clones, with 92% as singletons. The source of this sequence is an older man with active COVID-19. Sequenced: peripheral blood.

The CDR3 region has the DNA TGCGCCAGCAGCCTAAACCTAGGGGTCCTACCAATAAGGCGCACAGATACGCAGTATTTT. Translation: CASSLNLGVLPIRRTDTQYF. The V call is TRBV4-3, the J call TRBJ2-3; D may be TRBD1 (5 bases). V dropped 4 bases and J dropped 1 base, with 27 bases sitting between them. The CDR3 covers 20 residues. The germline V gene has CDR1 LGHNA and CDR2 YSLEER.